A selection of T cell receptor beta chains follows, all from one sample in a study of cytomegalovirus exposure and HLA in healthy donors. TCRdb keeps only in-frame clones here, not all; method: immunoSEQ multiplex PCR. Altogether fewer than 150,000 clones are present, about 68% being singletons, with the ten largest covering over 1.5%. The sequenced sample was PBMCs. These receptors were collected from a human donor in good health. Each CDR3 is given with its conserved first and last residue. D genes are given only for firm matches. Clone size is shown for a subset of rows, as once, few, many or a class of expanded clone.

CDR3 protein: CASSLVSGRSRETQYF
CDR3 DNA: TGTGCCAGCAGCCTGGTTAGCGGGAGAAGTCGAGAGACCCAGTACTTC
V gene: TRBV14
J gene: TRBJ2-5
clone size: .
D gene: TRBD2

CDR3 protein: CASSQRGGGEQYF
CDR3 DNA: TGTGCCAGCAGCCAAAGGGGAGGTGGTGAGCAGTACTTC
V gene: TRBV7-9
J gene: TRBJ2-7
clone size: .
D gene: .

CDR3 protein: CASSQARGSAEKLFF
CDR3 DNA: TGCGCCAGCAGCCAAGCCCGAGGGAGTGCTGAAAAACTGTTTTTT
V gene: TRBV4-1
J gene: TRBJ1-4
clone size: few
D gene: .

CDR3 protein: CASPRQGAYEQYF
CDR3 DNA: TGTGCCAGCCCTAGACAGGGAGCCTACGAGCAGTACTTC
V gene: TRBV5-8
J gene: TRBJ2-7
clone size: .
D gene: TRBD1

CDR3 protein: CASRPGGGADTQYF
CDR3 DNA: TGTGCCAGCCGCCCGGGAGGGGGGGCAGATACGCAGTATTTT
V gene: TRBV7-2
J gene: TRBJ2-3
clone size: .
D gene: TRBD2

CDR3 protein: CASSPDSNYGYTF
CDR3 DNA: TGTGCCAGCAGTCCTGACAGTAACTATGGCTACACCTTC
V gene: TRBV2
J gene: TRBJ1-2
clone size: .
D gene: .

CDR3 protein: CASSSTGTGDEQYF
CDR3 DNA: TGTGCCAGCTCATCTACCGGGACAGGGGACGAGCAGTACTTC
V gene: TRBV18
J gene: TRBJ2-7
clone size: .
D gene: TRBD1

CDR3 protein: CASSERSGRGGGYTF
CDR3 DNA: TGTGCCAGCAGTGAACGGTCGGGGAGGGGCGGTGGCTACACCTTC
V gene: TRBV25-1
J gene: TRBJ1-2
clone size: once
D gene: .

CDR3 protein: CASSLTSGNYEQYF
CDR3 DNA: TGTGCCAGCAGTTTGACTAGCGGGAACTACGAGCAGTACTTC
V gene: TRBV28
J gene: TRBJ2-7
clone size: .
D gene: TRBD2

CDR3 protein: CASSLDLAGGWTGELFF
CDR3 DNA: TGTGCCAGCAGCTTAGATCTAGCGGGAGGCTGGACCGGGGAGCTGTTTTTT
V gene: TRBV7-7
J gene: TRBJ2-2
clone size: .
D gene: TRBD2

CDR3 protein: CASSPIPGNTGELFF
CDR3 DNA: TGCGCCAGCAGCCCCATCCCGGGTAACACCGGGGAGCTGTTTTTT
V gene: TRBV5-1
J gene: TRBJ2-2
clone size: .
D gene: .

CDR3 protein: CASSPGTGVATNEKLFF
CDR3 DNA: TGTGCCAGCAGCCCCGGGACAGGGGTTGCAACTAATGAAAAACTGTTTTTT
V gene: TRBV4-2
J gene: TRBJ1-4
clone size: .
D gene: TRBD1

CDR3 protein: CASSPPNQPQHF
CDR3 DNA: TGTGCCAGCAGCCCTCCTAATCAGCCCCAGCATTTT
V gene: TRBV7-2
J gene: TRBJ1-5
clone size: .
D gene: .

CDR3 protein: CASSEIQLVGYTDTQYF
CDR3 DNA: TGTGCCAGCAGTGAAATCCAACTAGTGGGGTACACAGATACGCAGTATTTT
V gene: TRBV6-1
J gene: TRBJ2-3
clone size: .
D gene: .

CDR3 protein: CASSFTGASGPNNEQFF
CDR3 DNA: TGTGCCAGTAGTTTCACAGGGGCGAGCGGCCCAAACAATGAGCAGTTCTTC
V gene: TRBV19
J gene: TRBJ2-1
clone size: .
D gene: TRBD1

CDR3 protein: CASTTFGLDEQYF
CDR3 DNA: TGTGCCAGCACGACGTTCGGACTAGACGAGCAGTACTTC
V gene: TRBV2
J gene: TRBJ2-7
clone size: .
D gene: TRBD2

CDR3 protein: CASSLFGASAFF
CDR3 DNA: TGTGCCAGCAGCTTATTTGGGGCCAGCGCTTTCTTT
V gene: TRBV11-3
J gene: TRBJ1-1
clone size: .
D gene: .

CDR3 protein: CASSVTSGTGRAGELFF
CDR3 DNA: TGCGCCAGCAGTGTGACTTCCGGGACAGGGAGGGCCGGGGAGCTGTTTTTT
V gene: TRBV5-1
J gene: TRBJ2-2
clone size: .
D gene: TRBD1

CDR3 protein: CASSLDLAGKNIQYF
CDR3 DNA: TGCGCCAGCAGCTTGGATCTAGCGGGGAAAAACATTCAGTACTTC
V gene: TRBV5-1
J gene: TRBJ2-4
clone size: .
D gene: TRBD2

CDR3 protein: CASSIRGTGRIGNEKLFF
CDR3 DNA: TGTGCCAGTAGTATAAGGGGGACAGGGCGTATCGGTAATGAAAAACTGTTTTTT
V gene: TRBV19
J gene: TRBJ1-4
clone size: few
D gene: TRBD1

CDR3 protein: CASSEETPYGYTF
CDR3 DNA: TGTGCCAGCAGTGAAGAGACTCCCTATGGCTACACCTTC
V gene: TRBV6-5
J gene: TRBJ1-2
clone size: .
D gene: .

CDR3 protein: CASSNLRVSSYEQYF
CDR3 DNA: TGTGCCAGCAGCAATCTCAGGGTGAGCTCCTACGAGCAGTACTTC
V gene: TRBV11-2
J gene: TRBJ2-7
clone size: .
D gene: .

CDR3 protein: CASSLGATYEQYF
CDR3 DNA: TGTGCCAGCAGCTTAGGTGCGACCTACGAGCAGTACTTC
V gene: TRBV7-6
J gene: TRBJ2-7
clone size: few
D gene: .

CDR3 protein: CASSPPQNPGQGRYEQYF
CDR3 DNA: TGTGCCAGCTCACCACCACAGAACCCGGGACAGGGAAGGTACGAGCAGTACTTC
V gene: TRBV18
J gene: TRBJ2-7
clone size: .
D gene: TRBD1

CDR3 protein: CASSDWGAGEDNEQFF
CDR3 DNA: TGTGCCAGCAGTGATTGGGGGGCGGGAGAGGACAATGAGCAGTTCTTC
V gene: TRBV25-1
J gene: TRBJ2-1
clone size: .
D gene: .

CDR3 protein: CASSLDDRAQYF
CDR3 DNA: TGTGCCAGCAGCTTAGACGACAGAGCGCAGTACTTC
V gene: TRBV7-9
J gene: TRBJ2-7
clone size: .
D gene: .

CDR3 protein: CATSRVGGAGGELFF
CDR3 DNA: TGTGCCACCAGCAGAGTGGGGGGAGCGGGCGGGGAGCTGTTTTTT
V gene: TRBV15
J gene: TRBJ2-2
clone size: few
D gene: .

CDR3 protein: CASSPRGPDTQYF
CDR3 DNA: TGTGCCAGCAGCCCCCGGGGTCCAGATACGCAGTATTTT
V gene: TRBV7-9
J gene: TRBJ2-3
clone size: .
D gene: .

CDR3 protein: CASSIDTAFYEQYF
CDR3 DNA: TGCGCCAGCAGCATTGACACGGCTTTCTACGAGCAGTACTTC
V gene: TRBV5-1
J gene: TRBJ2-7
clone size: .
D gene: .

CDR3 protein: CSVTGGLSYEQYF
CDR3 DNA: TGCAGCGTGACAGGGGGCCTCTCCTACGAGCAGTACTTC
V gene: TRBV29-1
J gene: TRBJ2-7
clone size: .
D gene: TRBD1

CDR3 protein: CASSPLYEQYF
CDR3 DNA: TGTGCCAGCTCACCCCTTTACGAGCAGTACTTC
V gene: TRBV18
J gene: TRBJ2-7
clone size: few
D gene: .

CDR3 protein: CASSFQGDMNTEAFF
CDR3 DNA: TGTGCCAGCAGCTTTCAGGGGGACATGAACACTGAAGCTTTCTTT
V gene: TRBV11-3
J gene: TRBJ1-1
clone size: .
D gene: TRBD1

CDR3 protein: CASSDPGTGLEGYTF
CDR3 DNA: TGTGCCAGCAGTGACCCCGGGACAGGGCTCGAGGGCTACACCTTC
V gene: TRBV25-1
J gene: TRBJ1-2
clone size: .
D gene: TRBD1

CDR3 protein: CASTGTRNTEAFF
CDR3 DNA: TGTGCCAGCACAGGAACAAGGAACACTGAAGCTTTCTTT
V gene: TRBV2
J gene: TRBJ1-1
clone size: .
D gene: .

CDR3 protein: CASSYDRGDEQYF
CDR3 DNA: TGCGCCAGCAGCTACGACAGGGGCGACGAGCAGTACTTC
V gene: TRBV5-1
J gene: TRBJ2-7
clone size: few
D gene: TRBD1

CDR3 protein: CATRLAGGTEQFF
CDR3 DNA: TGTGCCACCAGACTAGCGGGTGGGACTGAGCAGTTCTTC
V gene: TRBV15
J gene: TRBJ2-1
clone size: .
D gene: TRBD2

CDR3 protein: CASSYGGGGNIQYF
CDR3 DNA: TGTGCCAGCAGTTACGGAGGGGGCGGAAACATTCAGTACTTC
V gene: TRBV6-5
J gene: TRBJ2-4
clone size: once
D gene: .

CDR3 protein: CASSQDWGEAYYNEQFF
CDR3 DNA: TGTGCCAGCAGCCAAGATTGGGGGGAGGCATATTACAATGAGCAGTTCTTC
V gene: TRBV4-2
J gene: TRBJ2-1
clone size: .
D gene: .

CDR3 protein: CASSLRQDRVDGYTF
CDR3 DNA: TGCGCCAGCAGCCTCCGACAGGACAGGGTGGATGGCTACACCTTC
V gene: TRBV5-1
J gene: TRBJ1-2
clone size: .
D gene: TRBD1

CDR3 protein: CASLRTGGGQPQHF
CDR3 DNA: TGTGCCAGCCTGAGGACAGGGGGCGGTCAGCCCCAGCATTTT
V gene: TRBV6-1
J gene: TRBJ1-5
clone size: few
D gene: TRBD1

CDR3 protein: CASNGQDNEKLFF
CDR3 DNA: TGTGCCAGCAACGGACAGGATAATGAAAAACTGTTTTTT
V gene: TRBV2
J gene: TRBJ1-4
clone size: .
D gene: TRBD1

CDR3 protein: CASTRRGGGEQFF
CDR3 DNA: TGTGCCAGCACCCGTCGCGGGGGGGGTGAGCAGTTCTTC
V gene: TRBV6-5
J gene: TRBJ2-1
clone size: .
D gene: TRBD2

CDR3 protein: CASSKSGLAKNIQYF
CDR3 DNA: TGTGCCAGCAGTAAGAGCGGATTAGCCAAAAACATTCAGTACTTC
V gene: TRBV6-6
J gene: TRBJ2-4
clone size: .
D gene: .

CDR3 protein: CASSYSGLAPYNEQFF
CDR3 DNA: TGTGCCAGCAGTTACTCGGGACTAGCGCCTTACAATGAGCAGTTCTTC
V gene: TRBV6-5
J gene: TRBJ2-1
clone size: .
D gene: TRBD2

CDR3 protein: CASSSPWDRQKSTDTQYF
CDR3 DNA: TGTGCCAGCAGCTCACCCTGGGACAGACAGAAAAGCACAGATACGCAGTATTTT
V gene: TRBV11-3
J gene: TRBJ2-3
clone size: .
D gene: TRBD1

CDR3 protein: CASSSQQGPYEQYF
CDR3 DNA: TGTGCCAGCAGCTCCCAGCAGGGCCCCTACGAGCAGTACTTC
V gene: TRBV7-2
J gene: TRBJ2-7
clone size: .
D gene: .

CDR3 protein: CASSSRPEWYF
CDR3 DNA: TGTGCCAGCAGTTCACGTCCGGAGTGGTACTTC
V gene: TRBV28
J gene: TRBJ2-7
clone size: .
D gene: .

CDR3 protein: CASSLGGTYEQYF
CDR3 DNA: TGTGCCAGCAGCTTGGGGGGCACCTACGAGCAGTACTTC
V gene: TRBV5-6
J gene: TRBJ2-7
clone size: .
D gene: .

CDR3 protein: CASTARGLTAGVEQFF
CDR3 DNA: TGTGCCAGCACCGCAAGAGGACTAACCGCGGGAGTTGAGCAGTTCTTC
V gene: TRBV9
J gene: TRBJ2-1
clone size: .
D gene: TRBD2

CDR3 protein: CPEVGELFF
CDR3 DNA: TGCCCGGAGGTGGGGGAGCTGTTTTTT
V gene: TRBV10-1
J gene: TRBJ2-2
clone size: .
D gene: .

CDR3 protein: CASSLGAGESYNEQFF
CDR3 DNA: TGTGCCAGCAGCTTAGGCGCGGGAGAGTCCTACAATGAGCAGTTCTTC
V gene: TRBV7-8
J gene: TRBJ2-1
clone size: .
D gene: TRBD2

CDR3 protein: CASSSGSSEKLFF
CDR3 DNA: TGTGCCAGCAGCTCAGGGTCCTCAGAAAAACTGTTTTTT
V gene: TRBV7-2
J gene: TRBJ1-4
clone size: .
D gene: .

CDR3 protein: CASSQDERSLKTQYF
CDR3 DNA: TGCGCCAGCAGCCAAGATGAACGGTCTTTGAAGACCCAGTACTTC
V gene: TRBV4-1
J gene: TRBJ2-5
clone size: .
D gene: .

CDR3 protein: CASSRDSVLTF
CDR3 DNA: TGTGCCAGCTCACGCGACAGCGTCCTGACTTTC
V gene: TRBV18
J gene: TRBJ2-6
clone size: .
D gene: .

CDR3 protein: CASSSPLAGFSGNTIYF
CDR3 DNA: TGTGCCAGCAGCTCGCCCCTGGCGGGCTTCTCTGGAAACACCATATATTTT
V gene: TRBV11-2
J gene: TRBJ1-3
clone size: .
D gene: .

CDR3 protein: CASSGTSGRGEQYF
CDR3 DNA: TGTGCCAGCAGCGGGACTAGCGGGAGAGGCGAGCAGTACTTC
V gene: TRBV9
J gene: TRBJ2-7
clone size: .
D gene: TRBD2

CDR3 protein: CASSYLQGKGTDTQYF
CDR3 DNA: TGTGCCAGCAGCTACTTACAGGGGAAGGGCACAGATACGCAGTATTTT
V gene: TRBV4-2
J gene: TRBJ2-3
clone size: .
D gene: TRBD1